This T cell receptor (beta chain) was observed in a study of regulatory T cells in long-lasting Graves disease. The CDR3 loop spans 15 amino acids. Germline V lookup: CDR1 ENHRY, CDR2 SYGVKD. The ends lost 6 bases at V and 3 bases at J; junction bases unmatched: 4. Arm-PCR of CDR3 regions and iRepertoire HTBI primers were used to build TCR beta libraries. TCRdb fed the multiplex PCR reads into MiXCR, producing one record per CDR3 protein. The sample consists of 500,000 to 700,000 distinct CDR3 sequences, 25% to 35% of them appearing once. The time point: persistent/refractory GD, antithyroid drugs over 5 years with positive TRAb. RNA from PBMCs was the source of the TCR library.

The sample here was peripheral blood mononuclear cells (PBMCs), taken when the disease was refractory, from a patient treated with antithyroid drugs. This receptor was identified in a female donor with Graves disease. The V call is TRBV10-3, the J call TRBJ2-7; 14 bases map to TRBD2. CDR3 amino acids: CAIRAGLAGGYEQYF. The DNA for the CDR3 is TGTGCCATCAGGGCTGGACTAGCGGGGGGCTACGAGCAGTACTTC.